This T cell receptor beta chain was obtained from a study of PD-1 blockade in mismatch repair-deficient tumors. Background on the study: Patients had approximately 13 mismatch repair-deficient cancer types, all previously treated and progressing.

TCRs were sequenced from a few patients responding to pembrolizumab. To note about this clone: Its antigen remains unidentified.

Study-wide findings and caveats: Rapid post-treatment expansion, then contraction, generally preceding radiologic response, marked tumor-resident clones.

Germline lookup yields CDR1 SQVTM and CDR2 ANQGSEA. V was pared by 3 bases and J by 2 bases, with 10 bases between. The CDR3 consists of 13 residues. Libraries were prepared by immunoSEQ multiplex PCR; TCRdb keeps only in-frame clonotypes and omits some of them. The sample consists of approximately 37,000 clones, about 85% of them appearing once. The sequence derives from an adult with mismatch repair-deficient cancer. The chain joins TRBV29-1 to TRBJ1-1; weak D call: TRBD1 (5 bases). This specimen was peripheral blood, taken 76 weeks after starting pembrolizumab. The CDR3 is CSVEQGLNTEAFF. CDR3 coding DNA: TGCAGCGTTGAGCAGGGCCTTAACACTGAAGCTTTCTTT.